These 28 T cell receptor beta chains originate from one sample sequenced in a study of blood T cell repertoires in COVID-19. Profiling relied on immunoSEQ multiplex PCR, and the TCRdb table lists in-frame clones only, not all of them. The sample records around 200,000 clones, roughly 80% being singletons. The material sequenced was peripheral blood. The receptors were sampled from an elderly woman with acute or convalescent COVID-19.

Details on this clone: This may be a read error: a much more frequent sequence differs by one nucleotide. The same CDR3 can be traced to other DNA sequences in this sample. This rearrangement joins TRBV6-5 to TRBJ1-2; D remains ambiguous. The CDR3 extends over 14 amino acids. Germline V gene sequence: CDR1 MNHEY, CDR2 SVGAGI. DNA of the CDR3: TGTGCCAGCAGTTACTCGGCGGGAAACTATGGCTACACCTTT. This gives the protein CASSYSAGNYGYTF.

The chain carries TRBV2 and TRBJ2-7, with 10 positions matching TRBD1. CDR3 length: 15 residues. Trimming took 5 bases from V and 4 from J; bases not matched to a gene: 8. The germline gives CDR1 SNHLY, CDR2 FYNNEI. CDR3 coding DNA: TGTGCCAGCAGTCACCCGGGACAGGGGCCTTACGAGCAGTACTTC. This sequence encodes CASSHPGQGPYEQYF.

The V gene is TRBV28, the J gene TRBJ2-2, with TRBD1 matching over 8 bases. After removal of 1 base from V and 7 bases from J, the junction contained 11 bases not matched to a gene. The CDR3 covers 17 residues. Germline V gives CDR1 MDHEN, CDR2 SYDVKM. CDR3 DNA sequence: TGTGCCAGCAGTTTATATGGGGGCAGGGGGCGTGGCGGGGAGCTGTTTTTT. Amino acid sequence: CASSLYGGRGRGGELFF.

This clone was recorded only once. This chain links TRBV6-2 or TRBV6-3 with TRBJ2-7; 8 nucleotides match TRBD1. The V gene's germline CDR1 is MNHEY and CDR2 SVGEGT. With V trimmed by 5 bases and J by 6 bases, 15 bases remained unmatched. The CDR3 is 16 amino acids. CDR3 sequence (DNA): TGTGCCAGCAGTCTGATAGACCCGGGACAGGCTTCCGAGCAGTACTTC. It yields the protein CASSLIDPGQASEQYF.

This sequence joins TRBV11-2 and TRBJ2-3; the D gene is possibly TRBD2 (7 bases). Germline loops: CDR1 SGHAT, CDR2 FQNNGV. This CDR3 has 16 residues. V was clipped by 0 bases and J by 0 bases, with 10 bases between them. The CDR3 region is CASSLDRGASTDTQYF. The CDR3 DNA sequence: TGTGCCAGCAGCTTAGATCGGGGGGCGAGCACAGATACGCAGTATTTT.

V usage is TRBV27 and J usage is TRBJ1-6; 7 bases align to TRBD1. J was trimmed by 7 bases and V by 6 bases; bases with no gene match: 15. Germline V gene lookup returns CDR1 MNHEY and CDR2 SMNVEV (reference sequence). The CDR3 is made up of 17 amino acids. CDR3 region: CASRLNRDSFANSPLHF. CDR3 sequence (DNA): TGTGCCAGCAGGCTAAACCGGGACAGCTTCGCAAATTCACCCCTCCACTTT.

This clone came up once. This sequence joins TRBV9 and TRBJ2-1; 9 positions match TRBD2. J lost 3 bases, V lost 0 bases, and 4 bases had no gene match. The CDR3 spans 16 residues. From germline, CDR1 is SGDLS and CDR2 YYNGEE. This chain's CDR3 is CASSVDGGGVYNEQFF. The CDR3 DNA sequence: TGTGCCAGCAGCGTAGATGGCGGGGGGGTCTACAATGAGCAGTTCTTC.

The V and J genes are TRBV5-1 and TRBJ2-5, with 7 bases lining up with TRBD1. Looked up from germline, CDR1 is SGHRS and CDR2 is YFSETQ. Trimming took 7 bases from V and 5 from J; bases not matched to a gene: 11. This CDR3 is 14 amino acids long. The CDR3 loop reads CASALQGLGETQYF. The CDR3 nucleotides are TGCGCCAGCGCACTACAGGGGTTAGGGGAGACCCAGTACTTC.

The J gene is TRBJ2-7, the V gene TRBV18; 10 nucleotides match TRBD2. The CDR3 runs to 14 residues. The germline gives CDR1 KGHSH, CDR2 LQKENI. J lost 2 bases, V lost 6 bases, and 4 bases had no gene match. CDR3 sequence: CASSTGLAPYEQYF. The CDR3 DNA is TGTGCCAGCTCGACGGGACTAGCGCCCTACGAGCAGTACTTC.

Turning to this clone: A junction end diverges from the germline sequence, so it may reflect a read error. CDR3 sequence (DNA): TGCGCCAGCAGCCAATCCGGGACAGGGCGACACTTC. Amino acids: CASSQSGTGRHF. The rearrangement links TRBV4-3 to TRBJ1-2; 9 nucleotides align to TRBD1. The CDR3 has 12 residues. Germline CDR1 and CDR2: LGHNA and YSLEER.

The chain employs TRBV2 and TRBJ1-2; 8 bases align to TRBD1. Losses at the gene ends were 6 bases for V and 1 base for J; bases not matched to a gene: 7. Germline V gene lookup returns CDR1 SNHLY and CDR2 FYNNEI. The CDR3 loop spans 15 amino acids. CDR3 bases: TGTGCCAGCAGCCTCCGGGACAGGAATAACTATGGCTACACCTTC. Protein product: CASSLRDRNNYGYTF.

This chain links TRBV11-2 with TRBJ2-2; tentative D call: TRBD2 (5 bases). There are 16 residues in the CDR3. Trimming removed 0 bases from V and 7 bases from J, with 15 bases in between. The germline V gene encodes CDR1 SGHAT and CDR2 FQNNGV. The CDR3 loop reads CASSLEPGLAGGELFF. CDR3 coding DNA: TGTGCCAGCAGCTTAGAACCCGGACTCGCGGGCGGGGAGCTGTTTTTT.

This clone was found a few times. The rearrangement uses TRBV10-2 and TRBJ1-5; a weak D match, TRBD1 (6 bases). The CDR3 contains 15 residues. Germline V gene sequence: CDR1 WSHSY, CDR2 SAAADI. Trimming shortened V by 2 bases and J by 1 base, and 9 bases separated the two germline ends. The chain's CDR3 is CASSEEDRSNQPQHF. CDR3 DNA: TGCGCCAGCAGTGAGGAGGACAGAAGCAATCAGCCCCAGCATTTT.

The chain combines TRBV9 with TRBJ2-3; 8 bases align to TRBD1. Trimming took 2 bases from V and 4 from J; bases not matched to a gene: 6. The CDR3 has 15 residues. The germline V gene encodes CDR1 SGDLS and CDR2 YYNGEE. In nucleotides, the CDR3 is TGTGCCAGCAGCGTGTCAGGGGGCGCCGCAGATACGCAGTATTTT. Protein: CASSVSGGAADTQYF.

Remarks on this clone: The sample contains more than one DNA sequence encoding this CDR3. This chain links TRBV19 with TRBJ2-1, with D possibly being TRBD2 (6 bases). V lost 3 bases and J 2 bases, leaving 8 bases between the germline ends. The V gene's germline CDR1 is LNHDA and CDR2 SQIVND (reference sequence). The CDR3 has 14 amino acids. The CDR3 loop reads CASSIGGAYNEQFF. The CDR3 DNA reads as TGTGCCAGTAGTATCGGGGGTGCCTACAATGAGCAGTTCTTC.

This clone occurred a few times. The V and J genes are TRBV6-5 and TRBJ2-1, with D tentatively TRBD2 (6 bases). V lost 6 bases, J lost 4 bases, and 7 bases lay in between. In germline, CDR1 is MNHEY, CDR2 SVGAGI. CDR3 length: 12 amino acids. The CDR3 DNA follows: TGTGCCAGCAGGGGAGGTTACAATGAGCAGTTCTTC. This codes for CASRGGYNEQFF.

The V and J genes are TRBV19 and TRBJ1-2; maybe TRBD1 (6 bases). From germline, CDR1 is LNHDA and CDR2 SQIVND (reference sequence). This CDR3 region has 14 residues. V was pared by 0 bases and J by 4 bases, with 9 bases between. The CDR3 DNA follows: TGTGCCAGTAGTATAGAGCAAGGGGGCTATGGCTACACCTTC. This encodes CASSIEQGGYGYTF.

V usage is TRBV9 and J usage is TRBJ1-6, with D maybe TRBD1 (5 bases). Germline lookup yields CDR1 SGDLS and CDR2 YYNGEE. The length of the CDR3 is 15 residues. Trimming removed 1 base at V and 5 bases at J, with 10 bases between. The CDR3 spells CASSVYDSHNSPLHF. Here the CDR3 DNA reads TGTGCCAGCAGCGTATATGACAGCCATAATTCACCCCTCCACTTT.

The table lists this clone with a few counts. Additional DNA sequences in this sample encode the identical CDR3. The gene calls are TRBV5-1 and TRBJ1-2; D is undetermined. Germline-derived CDR1 and CDR2 are SGHRS and YFSETQ. The CDR3 spans 14 residues. Trimming removed 0 bases from V and 2 bases from J, with 8 bases in between. The CDR3 DNA sequence: TGCGCCAGCAGCTTGGACCGGGTCAACTATGGCTACACCTTC. Translation gives CASSLDRVNYGYTF.

The V call is TRBV15, the J call TRBJ2-7, with 9 bases identical to TRBD2. V was clipped by 0 bases and J by 1 base; unmatched bases: 1. The CDR3 loop spans 15 amino acids. Germline CDR1 is LNHNV and CDR2 is YYDKDF (reference sequence). CDR3 loop: CATSRETSGSYEQYF. In nucleotides, the CDR3 is TGTGCCACCAGCAGAGAAACTAGCGGGTCCTACGAGCAGTACTTC.

This clone was counted a few times. The chain links TRBV2 to TRBJ1-2, with 9 positions matching TRBD1. The CDR3 is 14 residues long. Germline V gene sequence: CDR1 SNHLY, CDR2 FYNNEI. V was clipped by 5 bases and J by 5 bases; unmatched bases: 6. The CDR3 spells CASSTGTGSYGYTF. In nucleotides, the CDR3 is TGTGCCAGCAGTACCGGGACAGGGTCATATGGCTACACCTTC.

This chain links TRBV7-8 with TRBJ2-7; D is unresolved. The germline V gene encodes CDR1 SGHVS and CDR2 FQNEAQ. V shed 5 bases and J shed 4 bases, with 9 bases lying between them. The CDR3 is made up of 12 amino acids. DNA for the CDR3: TGTGCCAGCAGCCACGACACTTACGAGCAGTACTTC. This encodes CASSHDTYEQYF.

This clone has a handful of counts. J is TRBJ2-7 and V is TRBV15, with TRBD2 matching 8 bases. V shed 1 base, J shed 2 bases, and the junction held 7 bases outside the gene matches. CDR1 LNHNV and CDR2 YYDKDF come from the germline V gene (reference sequence). The CDR3 is made up of 16 amino acids. This CDR3 reads CATSRGGRGETYEQYF. In DNA form, the CDR3 reads TGTGCCACCAGCAGAGGTGGGCGGGGGGAGACCTACGAGCAGTACTTC.

The V gene is TRBV7-6, the J gene TRBJ2-7; a weak D match, TRBD1 (6 bases). Trimming removed 5 bases at V and 6 bases at J, with 20 bases between. The CDR3 totals 15 residues. Per the germline V gene, CDR1 is SGHVS and CDR2 is FNYEAQ. CDR3 residues: CASSQRGQTYVEQYF. The CDR3 region has the DNA TGTGCCAGCAGCCAACGCGGACAGACCTACGTCGAGCAGTACTTC.

V usage is TRBV5-1 and J usage is TRBJ2-5; a weak D match, TRBD1 (6 bases). The CDR3 loop spans 14 amino acids. Trimming cost V 4 bases and J 3 bases, with 13 bases left between them. Germline V CDR1 and CDR2: SGHRS, YFSETQ. The CDR3: CASSPGHYEETQYF. The CDR3 DNA sequence: TGCGCCAGCAGCCCGGGACATTACGAAGAGACCCAGTACTTC. Variable domain in full (rest from reference TRBV5-1 and TRBJ2-5): KAGVTQTPRYLIKTRGQQVTLSCSPISGHRSVSWYQQTPGQGLQFLFEYFSETQRNKGNFPGRFSGRQFSNSRSEMNVSTLELGDSALYLCASSPGHYEETQYFGPGTRLLVL.

V is TRBV6-1 and J is TRBJ1-2; weak D call: TRBD1 (5 bases). The CDR3 contains 16 residues. Per the germline V gene, CDR1 is MNHNS and CDR2 is SASEGT. V was clipped by 0 bases and J by 1 base, with 12 bases between them. The CDR3 DNA sequence: TGTGCCAGCAGTGAAGCGCAAGGGGTCGGTAACTATGGCTACACCTTC. It specifies CASSEAQGVGNYGYTF.

This clone has only a few counts. The chain links TRBV19 to TRBJ1-1; possible D gene TRBD1, 5 bases. Germline-derived CDR1 and CDR2 are LNHDA and SQIVND (reference sequence). This CDR3 contains 15 residues. V was shortened by 5 bases and J by 5 bases, with 18 bases between the two germline ends. CDR3 protein: CASSFWTHLGTEAFF. The CDR3, as DNA: TGTGCCAGTAGTTTCTGGACACATTTGGGGACTGAAGCTTTCTTT.

The chain joins TRBV27 to TRBJ2-3, with 9 bases identical to TRBD1. The CDR3 extends over 15 amino acids. Losses at the gene ends were 6 bases for V and 2 bases for J; bases not matched to a gene: 6. Germline values: CDR1 MNHEY, CDR2 SMNVEV (reference sequence). The CDR3 protein is CASSNTGGFTDTQYF. CDR3 bases: TGTGCCAGCAGCAATACAGGGGGCTTCACAGATACGCAGTATTTT.